This is a list of T cell receptor beta chains from one sample in a study of cytomegalovirus exposure and HLA in healthy donors. TCRdb keeps only in-frame clones here, not all; method: immunoSEQ multiplex PCR. The table includes about 98,000 clones, around 70% detected once. The sequenced material came from PBMCs. The receptor set was obtained from a female donor in good health and CMV-seronegative. CDR3s include the opening cysteine and the closing phenylalanine or tryptophan. The D gene is left open where the match is weak. Some rows have no size entry. The others give once, few or many, or a class for an expanded clone.

D gene,J gene,V gene,clone size,CDR3 DNA,CDR3 protein
-,TRBJ1-3,TRBV10-3,-,TGTGCCATCAGCCTGACATTGGAGGCAAACACCATATATTTT,CAISLTLEANTIYF
TRBD1,TRBJ1-1,TRBV7-8,-,TGTGCCAGCAGCTTGGCGACAGGGGGGATAACAGGGGAGCCAAACACTGAAGCTTTCTTT,CASSLATGGITGEPNTEAFF
TRBD2,TRBJ2-1,TRBV6-1,once,TGTGCCAGCAGTGAAGACGGGGGGAGTGAATATGAGCAGTTCTTC,CASSEDGGSEYEQFF
TRBD1,TRBJ1-2,TRBV11-3,few,TGTGCCAGCAGCTTAATGGCGGGACAGGGGGCGTATGGCTACACCTTC,CASSLMAGQGAYGYTF
-,TRBJ2-7,TRBV11-2,-,TGTGCCAGCAGCCTACCCCCGGGGGACTTGCCCCCGGAGCAGTACTTC,CASSLPPGDLPPEQYF
TRBD1,TRBJ2-1,TRBV5-4,once,TGTGCCAGCAGCACGACCCCCAAGGGACAGTACAATGAGCAGTTCTTC,CASSTTPKGQYNEQFF
-,TRBJ2-2,TRBV5-1,-,TGCGCCAGCAGCATTGGAATGGGGCAGGAGGGGACCGGGGAGCTGTTTTTT,CASSIGMGQEGTGELFF
-,TRBJ2-4,TRBV27,-,TGTGCCAGCAGGGCAAGGGACTCCCGGGGAGCCAAAAACATTCAGTACTTC,CASRARDSRGAKNIQYF
-,TRBJ1-4,TRBV30,-,TGTGCCTGGGACCTGACAGGTGAAAAACTGTTTTTT,CAWDLTGEKLFF
TRBD2,TRBJ2-5,TRBV29-1,-,TGCAGCGGTCAAGCGGGAGGGGTGGAGACCCAGTACTTC,CSGQAGGVETQYF
TRBD1,TRBJ1-1,TRBV10-3,-,TGTGCCATCAGTCGGAGACAGGGAGATACTGAAGCTTTCTTT,CAISRRQGDTEAFF
-,TRBJ2-3,TRBV19,-,TGTGCCAGTAGTCCAGCGGGAGATACGCAGTATTTT,CASSPAGDTQYF
-,TRBJ1-5,TRBV29-1,few,TGCAGCGTTGGAGAACAGGACGGCAATCAGCCCCAGCATTTT,CSVGEQDGNQPQHF